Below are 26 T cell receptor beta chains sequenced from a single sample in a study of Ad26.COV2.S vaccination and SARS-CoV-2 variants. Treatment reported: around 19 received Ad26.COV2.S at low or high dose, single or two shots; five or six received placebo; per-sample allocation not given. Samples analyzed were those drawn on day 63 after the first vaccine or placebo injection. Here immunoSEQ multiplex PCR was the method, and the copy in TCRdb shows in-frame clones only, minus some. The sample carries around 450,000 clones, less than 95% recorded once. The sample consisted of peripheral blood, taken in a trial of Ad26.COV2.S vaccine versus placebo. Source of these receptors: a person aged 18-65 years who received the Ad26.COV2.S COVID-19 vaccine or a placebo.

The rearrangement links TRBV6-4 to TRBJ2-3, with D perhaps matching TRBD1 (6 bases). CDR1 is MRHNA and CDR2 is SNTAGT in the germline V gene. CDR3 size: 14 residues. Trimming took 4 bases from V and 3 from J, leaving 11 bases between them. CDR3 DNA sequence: TGTGCCAGCAGTGCGGGACATTTGACAGATACGCAGTATTTT. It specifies CASSAGHLTDTQYF.

Here the CDR3 reads CATSDPGQGFYGYTF. The CDR3, as DNA: TGTGCCACCAGTGATCCGGGACAGGGCTTCTATGGCTACACCTTC. This rearrangement joins TRBV24-1 to TRBJ1-2, with 9 bases aligning to TRBD1. The CDR3 has 15 residues. The germline gives CDR1 KGHDR, CDR2 SFDVKD. V trimming: 3 bases; J trimming: 4 bases; junction bases outside the gene matches: 5.

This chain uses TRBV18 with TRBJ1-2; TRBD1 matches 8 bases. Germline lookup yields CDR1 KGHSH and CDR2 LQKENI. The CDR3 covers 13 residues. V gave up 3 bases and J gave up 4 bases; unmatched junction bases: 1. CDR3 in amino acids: CASSPDRVYGYTF. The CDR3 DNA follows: TGTGCCAGCTCACCGGACAGGGTCTATGGCTACACCTTC.

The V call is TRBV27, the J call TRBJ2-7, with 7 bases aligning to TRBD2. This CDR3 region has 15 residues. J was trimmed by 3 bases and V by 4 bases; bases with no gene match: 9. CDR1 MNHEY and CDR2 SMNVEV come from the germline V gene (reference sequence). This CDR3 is CASSSGTTRNYEQYF. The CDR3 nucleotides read TGTGCCAGCAGTTCCGGGACTACCCGGAACTACGAGCAGTACTTC.

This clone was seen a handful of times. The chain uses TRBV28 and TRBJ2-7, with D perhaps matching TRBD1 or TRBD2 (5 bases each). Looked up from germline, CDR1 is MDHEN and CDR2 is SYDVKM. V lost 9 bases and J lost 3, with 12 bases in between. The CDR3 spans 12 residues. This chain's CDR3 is CARPRGGYEQYF. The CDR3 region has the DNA TGTGCCAGACCGAGGGGCGGCTACGAGCAGTACTTC.

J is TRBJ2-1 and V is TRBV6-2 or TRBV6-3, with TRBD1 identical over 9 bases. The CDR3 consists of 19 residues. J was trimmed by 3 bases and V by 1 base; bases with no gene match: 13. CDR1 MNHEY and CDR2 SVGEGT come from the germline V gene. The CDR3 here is CASSYFRTGEASRYNEQFF. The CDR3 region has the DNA TGTGCCAGCAGTTACTTCCGGACAGGGGAGGCTTCACGCTACAATGAGCAGTTCTTC.

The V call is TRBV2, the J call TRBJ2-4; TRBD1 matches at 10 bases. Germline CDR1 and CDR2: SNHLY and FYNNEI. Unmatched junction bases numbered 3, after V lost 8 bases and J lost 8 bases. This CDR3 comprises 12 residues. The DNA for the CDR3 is TGTGCCAGCCGGGACAGGGGAGACATTCAGTACTTC. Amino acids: CASRDRGDIQYF. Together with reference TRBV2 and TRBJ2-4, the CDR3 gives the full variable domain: EPEVTQTPSHQVTQMGQEVILRCVPISNHLYFYWYRQILGQKVEFLVSFYNNEISEKSEIFDDQFSVERPDGSNFTLKIRSTKLEDSAMYFCASRDRGDIQYFGAGTRLSVL.

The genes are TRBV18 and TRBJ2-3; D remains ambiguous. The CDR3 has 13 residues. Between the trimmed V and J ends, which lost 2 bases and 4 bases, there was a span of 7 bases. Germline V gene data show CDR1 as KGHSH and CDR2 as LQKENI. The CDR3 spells CASSPKQADTQYF. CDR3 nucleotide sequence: TGTGCCAGCTCACCAAAGCAGGCAGATACGCAGTATTTT. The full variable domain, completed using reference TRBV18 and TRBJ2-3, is NAGVMQNPRHLVRRRGQEARLRCSPMKGHSHVYWYRQLPEEGLKFMVYLQKENIIDESGMPKERFSAEFPKEGPSILRIQQVVRGDSAAYFCASSPKQADTQYFGPGTRLTVL.

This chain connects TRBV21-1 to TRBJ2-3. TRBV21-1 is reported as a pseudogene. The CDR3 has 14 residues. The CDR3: CASSTRDGTDTQYF. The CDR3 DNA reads TGTGCCAGCAGCACCCGGGACGGAACAGATACGCAGTATTTT.

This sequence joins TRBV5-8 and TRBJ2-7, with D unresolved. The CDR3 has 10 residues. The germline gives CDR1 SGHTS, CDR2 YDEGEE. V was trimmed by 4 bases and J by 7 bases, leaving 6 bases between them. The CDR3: CASSRLEQYF. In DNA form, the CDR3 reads TGTGCCAGCAGCCGTTTAGAGCAGTACTTC.

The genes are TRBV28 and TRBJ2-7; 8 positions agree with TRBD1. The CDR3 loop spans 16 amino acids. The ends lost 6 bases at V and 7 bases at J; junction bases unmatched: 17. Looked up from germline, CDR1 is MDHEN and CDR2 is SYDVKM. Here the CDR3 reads CASSLSRDRRLGEQYF. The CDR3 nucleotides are TGTGCCAGCAGCTTAAGCCGGGACAGGCGTCTTGGGGAGCAGTACTTC.

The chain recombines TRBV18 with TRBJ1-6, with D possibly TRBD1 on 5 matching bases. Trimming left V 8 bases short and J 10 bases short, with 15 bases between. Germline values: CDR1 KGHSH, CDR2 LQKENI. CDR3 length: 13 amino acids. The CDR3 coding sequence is TGTGCCAGCGCCAGGGAAGAGAGGTCACCCCTCCACTTT. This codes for CASAREERSPLHF. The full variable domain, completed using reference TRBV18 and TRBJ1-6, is NAGVMQNPRHLVRRRGQEARLRCSPMKGHSHVYWYRQLPEEGLKFMVYLQKENIIDESGMPKERFSAEFPKEGPSILRIQQVVRGDSAAYFCASAREERSPLHFGNGTRLTVT.

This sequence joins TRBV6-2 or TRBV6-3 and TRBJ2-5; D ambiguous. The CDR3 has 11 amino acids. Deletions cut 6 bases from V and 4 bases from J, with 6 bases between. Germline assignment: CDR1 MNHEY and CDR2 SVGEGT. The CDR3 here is CASSPGETQYF. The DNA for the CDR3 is TGTGCCAGCAGCCCTGGAGAGACCCAGTACTTC.

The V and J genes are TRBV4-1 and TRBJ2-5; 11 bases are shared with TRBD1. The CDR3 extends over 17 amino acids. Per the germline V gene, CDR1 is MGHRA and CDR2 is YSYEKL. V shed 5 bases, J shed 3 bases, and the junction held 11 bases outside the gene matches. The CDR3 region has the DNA TGCGCCAGCAGCAAAAATCCGGGACAGGGGGGAGAAGAGACCCAGTACTTC. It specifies CASSKNPGQGGEETQYF.

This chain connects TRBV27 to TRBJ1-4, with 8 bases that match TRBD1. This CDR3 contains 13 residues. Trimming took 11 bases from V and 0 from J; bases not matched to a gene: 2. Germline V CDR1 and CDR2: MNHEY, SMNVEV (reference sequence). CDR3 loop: CADRGATNEKLFF. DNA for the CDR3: TGTGCCGACAGGGGTGCAACTAATGAAAAACTGTTTTTT.

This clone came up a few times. The CDR3, as DNA: TGTGCCAGCTCACCGGCCCGATCGAACACTGAAGCTTTCTTT. It is translated as CASSPARSNTEAFF. The chain joins TRBV18 to TRBJ1-1; no clear D. Germline V gene lookup returns CDR1 KGHSH and CDR2 LQKENI. The CDR3 spans 14 residues. With 3 bases removed from V and 1 base from J, the gap between germline ends came to 9 bases.

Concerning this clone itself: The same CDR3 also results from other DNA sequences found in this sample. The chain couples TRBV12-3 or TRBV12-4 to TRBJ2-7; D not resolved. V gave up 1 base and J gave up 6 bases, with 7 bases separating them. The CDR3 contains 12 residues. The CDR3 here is CASSLGYSEQYF. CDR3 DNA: TGTGCCAGCAGTTTAGGGTACTCCGAGCAGTACTTC.

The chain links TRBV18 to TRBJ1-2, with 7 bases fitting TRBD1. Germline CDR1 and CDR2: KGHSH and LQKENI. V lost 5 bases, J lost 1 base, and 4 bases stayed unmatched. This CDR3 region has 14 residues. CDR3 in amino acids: CASSRDRRNYGYTF. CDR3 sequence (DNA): TGTGCCAGCTCAAGGGACAGACGTAACTATGGCTACACCTTC.

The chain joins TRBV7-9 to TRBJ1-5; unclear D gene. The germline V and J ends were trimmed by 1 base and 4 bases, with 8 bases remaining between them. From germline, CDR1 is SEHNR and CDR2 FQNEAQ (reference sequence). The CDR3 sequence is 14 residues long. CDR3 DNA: TGTGCCAGCAGCTTAGGTCTGGGGAATCAGCCCCAGCATTTT. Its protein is CASSLGLGNQPQHF. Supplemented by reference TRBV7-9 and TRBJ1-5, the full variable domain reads DTGVSQNPRHKITKRGQNVTFRCDPISEHNRLYWYRQTLGQGPEFLTYFQNEAQLEKSRLLSDRFSAERPKGSFSTLEIQRTEQGDSAMYLCASSLGLGNQPQHFGDGTRLSIL.

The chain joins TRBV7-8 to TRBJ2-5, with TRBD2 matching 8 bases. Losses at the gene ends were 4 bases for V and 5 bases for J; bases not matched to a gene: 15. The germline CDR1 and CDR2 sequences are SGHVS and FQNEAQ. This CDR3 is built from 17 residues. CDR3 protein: CASSSEFGRGPSETQYF. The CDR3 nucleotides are TGTGCCAGCAGCTCAGAATTCGGGAGGGGCCCTAGTGAGACCCAGTACTTC.

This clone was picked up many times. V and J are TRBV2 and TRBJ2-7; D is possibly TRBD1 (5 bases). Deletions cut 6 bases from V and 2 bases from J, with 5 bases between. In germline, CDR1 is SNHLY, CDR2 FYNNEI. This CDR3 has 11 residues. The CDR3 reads CASRDTYEQYF. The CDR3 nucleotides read TGTGCCAGCAGGGACACCTACGAGCAGTACTTC.

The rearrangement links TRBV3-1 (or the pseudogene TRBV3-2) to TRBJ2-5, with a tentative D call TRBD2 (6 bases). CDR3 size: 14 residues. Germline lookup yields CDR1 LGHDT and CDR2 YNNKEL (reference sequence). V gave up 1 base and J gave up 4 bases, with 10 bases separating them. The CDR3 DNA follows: TGTGCCAGCAGCCAAGTTCCAGCGGGAGAGACCCAGTACTTC. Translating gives CASSQVPAGETQYF.

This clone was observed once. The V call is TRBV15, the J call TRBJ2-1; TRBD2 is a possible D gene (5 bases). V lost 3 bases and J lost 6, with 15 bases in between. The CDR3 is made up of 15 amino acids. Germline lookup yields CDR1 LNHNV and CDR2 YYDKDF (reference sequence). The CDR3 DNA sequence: TGTGCCACCAGCAGGGACCGCCGACTACTCAATGAGCAGTTCTTC. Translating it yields CATSRDRRLLNEQFF.

The CDR3 is CASSLVLGADTQYF. For the CDR3, the DNA is TGTGCCAGCAGCTTAGTTCTAGGGGCGGATACGCAGTATTTT. The chain uses TRBV7-9 and TRBJ2-3; possibly TRBD1 for D (5 bases). V was trimmed by 1 base and J by 6 bases, leaving 11 bases between them. The CDR3 spans 14 residues. The germline V gene has CDR1 SEHNR and CDR2 FQNEAQ (reference sequence).

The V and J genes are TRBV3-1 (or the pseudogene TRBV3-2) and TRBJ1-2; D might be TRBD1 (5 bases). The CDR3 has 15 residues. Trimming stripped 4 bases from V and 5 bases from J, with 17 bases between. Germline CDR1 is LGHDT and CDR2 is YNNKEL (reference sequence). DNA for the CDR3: TGTGCCAGCAGCCCCCAGGGTGCTGGTGAGTATGGCTACACCTTC. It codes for CASSPQGAGEYGYTF.

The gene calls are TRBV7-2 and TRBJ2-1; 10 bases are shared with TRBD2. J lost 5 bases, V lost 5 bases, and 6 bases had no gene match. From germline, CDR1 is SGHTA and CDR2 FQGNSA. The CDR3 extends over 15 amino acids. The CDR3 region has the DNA TGTGCCAGCAGCGTGGGACTAGCGAAAAACAATGAGCAGTTCTTC. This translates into CASSVGLAKNNEQFF.